What follows are 20 T cell receptor beta chains derived from one specimen sequenced in a study of blood T cell repertoires in COVID-19. Sequenced by immunoSEQ multiplex PCR; TCRdb stores in-frame clones only, minus some. The table lists roughly 62,000 clones, roughly 92% of them singletons. Sequencing was performed on peripheral blood. These receptors came from a human donor in a cohort sampled during active COVID-19.

The chain joins TRBV2 to TRBJ2-1; D is uncertain. Trimming pared 5 bases from V and 8 bases from J, leaving 16 bases between. Germline CDR1 is SNHLY and CDR2 is FYNNEI. CDR3 size: 14 residues. The CDR3 region has the DNA TGTGCCAGCAGTTACCGTCCGAATGCGGATGAGCAGTTCTTC. Its translation: CASSYRPNADEQFF.

This sequence joins TRBV12-3 or TRBV12-4 and TRBJ2-1, with D unresolved. The CDR3 is made up of 13 amino acids. Between the trimmed V and J ends, which lost 4 bases and 10 bases, there was a span of 14 bases. The CDR3 loop is CASSSHETEEQFF. The CDR3 coding sequence is TGTGCCAGCAGTTCGCACGAGACGGAGGAGCAGTTCTTC.

The V call is TRBV11-2, the J call TRBJ2-5; D is perhaps TRBD1 (6 bases). This CDR3 contains 14 residues. Looked up from germline, CDR1 is SGHAT and CDR2 is FQNNGV. Trimming cost V 2 bases and J 2 bases, with 9 bases left between them. CDR3 bases: TGTGCCAGCAGCTTAAGCAGGGGACAAGAGACCCAGTACTTC. This encodes CASSLSRGQETQYF.

The V call is TRBV4-1, the J call TRBJ2-7; 11 bases line up with TRBD2. The V gene end was trimmed by 1 base and the J gene end by 6 bases; junction bases not matched to a gene: 8. Germline V lookup: CDR1 MGHRA, CDR2 YSYEKL. The CDR3 runs to 16 residues. This CDR3 reads CASSQVVIAGGLEQYF. In DNA form, the CDR3 reads TGCGCCAGCAGCCAAGTGGTGATAGCGGGGGGGCTCGAGCAGTACTTC.

This clone was observed a handful of times. V is TRBV6-1 and J is TRBJ2-7; TRBD2 agrees at 8 bases. V shed 2 bases, J shed 4 bases, and the junction held 7 bases outside the gene matches. The germline gives CDR1 MNHNS, CDR2 SASEGT. CDR3 length equals 15 residues. The CDR3 is CASSESGRGKYEQYF. In DNA, the CDR3 is TGTGCCAGCAGTGAAAGCGGGAGAGGAAAATACGAGCAGTACTTC.

The CDR3 reads CSATREYEQYF. The CDR3 DNA reads as TGCAGTGCTACGCGGGAGTACGAGCAGTACTTC. This chain joins TRBV20-1 and TRBJ2-7, with 7 bases aligning to TRBD2. The CDR3 contains 11 residues. Trimming at V came to 4 bases and at J to 4 bases, leaving 1 base not matched to a gene. Germline V gene data show CDR1 as DFQATT and CDR2 as SNEGSKA (reference sequence).

The chain employs TRBV4-3 and TRBJ2-3; 11 bases agree with TRBD2. Germline loops: CDR1 LGHNA, CDR2 YSLEER. The CDR3 extends over 13 amino acids. The ends lost 6 bases at V and 11 bases at J; junction bases unmatched: 7. The CDR3 bases are TGCGCCAGCAGTGGGACTAGCGGTATTGAGCAGTATTTT. Translating it yields CASSGTSGIEQYF.

The chain employs TRBV14 and TRBJ1-6; a possible D gene is TRBD1 (5 bases). Germline-derived CDR1 and CDR2 are SGHDN and FVKESK. V lost 8 bases and J lost 0, with 14 bases in between. The CDR3 contains 16 residues. The CDR3 spells CASRLTESSYNSPLHF. In nucleotides, the CDR3 is TGTGCCAGCCGATTGACAGAGAGCTCCTATAATTCACCCCTCCACTTT.

This chain connects TRBV3-1 (or the pseudogene TRBV3-2) to TRBJ1-2, with D possibly matching TRBD1 (6 bases). Trimming took off 2 bases at V and 6 bases at J, with 10 bases between the two ends. The length of the CDR3 is 13 residues. Germline values: CDR1 LGHDT, CDR2 YNNKEL (reference sequence). DNA for the CDR3: TGTGCCAGCAGCCAATTTCACAGGGATGGCTACACCTTC. It translates to CASSQFHRDGYTF.

The V call is TRBV4-3, the J call TRBJ2-1, with a weak D call TRBD1 (6 bases). CDR3 length: 15 residues. With 5 bases removed from V and 11 bases from J, the gap between germline ends came to 22 bases. The germline V gene has CDR1 LGHNA and CDR2 YSLEER. CDR3 loop: CASSRGTGTARQQFF. CDR3 DNA sequence: TGCGCCAGCAGCAGGGGGACGGGTACCGCTCGGCAGCAGTTCTTC.

The chain recombines TRBV12-1 with TRBJ2-7; TRBD1 is taken as the D call from the table, unchecked against the DNA. TRBV12-1 counts as a pseudogene. The CDR3 covers 15 residues. CDR3 region: CASSFDSSYSYEQYF. Written as DNA, the CDR3 is TGTGCCAGCAGCTTTGACAGCTCATACTCCTACGAGCAGTACTTC.

The chain has TRBV12-3 or TRBV12-4 and TRBJ1-1, with D possibly matching TRBD1 (5 bases). This CDR3 spans 12 amino acids. V dropped 9 bases and J dropped 5 bases, with 13 bases sitting between them. The CDR3 bases are TGTGCCAGTTTCAGGGCCAATACTGAAGCTTTCTTT. It is translated as CASFRANTEAFF.

The chain joins TRBV28 to TRBJ1-2, with D possibly matching TRBD1 (5 bases). The CDR3 spans 14 residues. Trimming shortened V by 5 bases and J by 4 bases, and 14 bases separated the two germline ends. The germline CDR1 and CDR2 sequences are MDHEN and SYDVKM. The CDR3 loop is CASSVGLGGYGYTF. In DNA, the CDR3 is TGTGCCAGCAGTGTCGGGCTCGGGGGCTATGGCTACACCTTC.

This chain connects TRBV18 to TRBJ2-7; 9 bases agree with TRBD1. CDR1 KGHSH and CDR2 LQKENI come from the germline V gene. CDR3 length: 16 amino acids. V trimming: 5 bases; J trimming: 5 bases; junction bases outside the gene matches: 13. The CDR3 loop reads CASSSTGGGVLHEQYF. The DNA for the CDR3 is TGTGCCAGCTCATCTACAGGGGGCGGGGTTCTCCACGAGCAGTACTTC.

The chain couples TRBV5-6 to TRBJ2-1; D possibly corresponds to TRBD1 (6 bases). V lost 3 bases to trimming and J lost 4 bases, with 20 bases between them. CDR3 size: 17 residues. Germline assignment: CDR1 SGHDT and CDR2 YYEEEE. CDR3 bases: TGTGCCAGCAGCTCGACTTGGAGAGGCCAGGGGTACAATGAGCAGTTCTTC. This codes for CASSSTWRGQGYNEQFF.

The rearrangement joins TRBV7-2 to TRBJ1-2; 7 bases line up with TRBD1. The CDR3 contains 13 residues. Trimming cost V 8 bases and J 5 bases; bases outside gene matches: 8. CDR1 and CDR2 (germline): SGHTA, FQGNSA. CDR3 nucleotide sequence: TGTGCCAGCGACTATCCAGGGGGATATGGCTACACCTTC. Amino acids: CASDYPGGYGYTF.

The rearrangement links TRBV18 to TRBJ1-2; 12 bases match TRBD1. This CDR3 spans 14 amino acids. Unmatched junction bases numbered 8, after V lost 8 bases and J lost 7 bases. Germline V gene sequence: CDR1 KGHSH, CDR2 LQKENI. As DNA, the CDR3 is TGTGCCAGCGCCGGGACAGGGGGCGAGAGTGGCTACACCTTC. Protein sequence: CASAGTGGESGYTF.

V is TRBV4-1 and J is TRBJ1-5, with D possibly TRBD1 on 5 matching bases. Germline lookup yields CDR1 MGHRA and CDR2 YSYEKL. This CDR3 is built from 15 residues. V was shortened by 1 base and J by 3 bases, with 10 bases between the two germline ends. CDR3 DNA: TGCGCCAGCAGCCAAGCAGACAGCTACAATCAGCCCCAGCATTTT. Translated: CASSQADSYNQPQHF.

The chain recombines TRBV18 with TRBJ2-7, with unresolved D. The germline CDR1 and CDR2 sequences are KGHSH and LQKENI. The germline V and J ends were trimmed by 3 bases and 6 bases, with 15 bases remaining between them. The CDR3 is 14 residues long. CDR3 sequence (DNA): TGTGCCAGCTCACCGTCCATGGTCGGTCGCGAGCAGTACTTC. This sequence encodes CASSPSMVGREQYF.

The chain couples TRBV4-1 to TRBJ2-1; perhaps TRBD2 as D (5 bases). This CDR3 has 17 amino acids. CDR1 and CDR2 from the germline V gene are MGHRA and YSYEKL. Trimming took 0 bases from V and 1 from J, leaving 13 bases between them. DNA of the CDR3: TGCGCCAGCAGCCAAGATAAGGTAGCGCCTTCCTACAATGAGCAGTTCTTC. Translated, it gives CASSQDKVAPSYNEQFF.